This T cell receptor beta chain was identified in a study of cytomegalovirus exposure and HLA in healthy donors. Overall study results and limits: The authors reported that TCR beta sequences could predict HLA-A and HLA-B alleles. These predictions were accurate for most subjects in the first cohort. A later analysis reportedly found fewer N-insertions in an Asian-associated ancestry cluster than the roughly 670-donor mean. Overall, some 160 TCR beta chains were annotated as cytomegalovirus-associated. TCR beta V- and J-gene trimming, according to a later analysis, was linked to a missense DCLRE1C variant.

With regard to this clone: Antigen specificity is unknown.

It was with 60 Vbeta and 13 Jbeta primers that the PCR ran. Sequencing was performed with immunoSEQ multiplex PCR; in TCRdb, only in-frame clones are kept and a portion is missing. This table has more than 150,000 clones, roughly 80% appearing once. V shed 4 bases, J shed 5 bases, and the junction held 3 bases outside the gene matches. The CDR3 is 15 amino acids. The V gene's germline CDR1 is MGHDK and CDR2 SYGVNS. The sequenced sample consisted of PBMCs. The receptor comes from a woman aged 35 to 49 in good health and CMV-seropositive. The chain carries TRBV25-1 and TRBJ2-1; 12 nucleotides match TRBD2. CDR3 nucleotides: TGTGCCAGCAGTGGTCGGACTAGCGGGGACAATGAGCAGTTCTTC. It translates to CASSGRTSGDNEQFF. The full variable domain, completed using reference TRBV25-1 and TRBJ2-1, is EADIYQTPRYLVIGTGKKITLECSQTMGHDKMYWYQQDPGMELHLIHYSYGVNSTEKGDLSSESTVSRIRTEHFPLTLESARPSHTSQYLCASSGRTSGDNEQFFGPGTRLTVL.